The 27 T cell receptor beta chains reported below all come from one sample, sequenced in a study of breast tumors, draining lymph nodes, adjacent tissues (dated by TCRdb to 2015 to 2016). The library relied on multiplex PCR. TCRdb lists the instrument as Illumina HiSeq 2000. The public reads were reanalyzed by TCRdb: fastp trimming at Q25, MiXCR alignment, in-frame beta chains only. Every entry covers one CDR3 protein and lists the most common genes and DNA from its rows. This sample holds tens of thousands of distinct CDR3 sequences; approximately 29% were observed only once. Over 6.5% of the sample is held by the ten biggest clonotypes. Lymph node samples were obtained from the axillary draining lymph nodes of breast cancer patients. Sequencing was carried out using axillary lymph node tissue. The receptors here all came from a female donor with breast cancer. Some clones in this sample may be carry-over from other donors' samples.

This clonotype was observed at least ten times. J is TRBJ1-2 and V is TRBV16, with D unclear. The V and J ends lost 0 bases and 7 bases respectively, with 12 bases between them. The CDR3 totals 14 residues. Germline CDR1 is KGHSY and CDR2 is FQNENV. This CDR3 is CASSQSAEVGGYTF. CDR3 bases: TGTGCCAGCAGCCAATCTGCCGAGGTTGGTGGCTACACCTTC. The full variable domain, in which reference TRBV16 and TRBJ1-2 provide the parts outside the CDR3, is GEEVAQTPKHLVRGEGQKAKLYCAPIKGHSYVFWYQQVLKNEFKFLISFQNENVFDETGMPKERFSAKCLPNSPCSLEIQATKLEDSAVYFCASSQSAEVGGYTFGSGTRLTVV.

This clonotype was observed at least ten times. The gene calls are TRBV30 and TRBJ1-5; TRBD1 matches at 10 bases. The germline gives CDR1 GTSNPN, CDR2 SVGIG (reference sequence). There are 16 residues in the CDR3. After removal of 0 bases from V and 4 bases from J, the junction contained 6 bases not matched to a gene. The CDR3 is CAWSVATGGKNQPQHF. CDR3 nucleotides: TGTGCCTGGAGTGTGGCGACAGGGGGCAAAAATCAGCCCCAGCATTTT.

In this sample, this clonotype turned up many times. The chain is built from TRBV5-1 and TRBJ2-3, with 12 bases aligning to TRBD2. V was pared by 5 bases and J by 3 bases, with 1 base of the junction left unmatched. The germline V gene has CDR1 SGHRS and CDR2 YFSETQ. There are 14 residues in the CDR3. The CDR3 sequence is CASRGTSGTDTQYF. The CDR3 coding sequence is TGCGCCAGCAGGGGGACTAGCGGGACAGATACGCAGTATTTT.

This clonotype was seen ten or more times. A much larger clone differs by one base, so this may be a read error. The genes are TRBV20-1 and TRBJ2-7, with D hard to call. Germline assignment: CDR1 DFQATT and CDR2 SNEGSKA (reference sequence). This CDR3 spans 14 amino acids. The V and J ends lost 3 bases and 6 bases respectively, with 18 bases between them. DNA for the CDR3: TGCAGTGCTAGCGGCCCAGCGACAATTTCCGAGCAGTACTTC. Protein sequence: CSASGPATISEQYF.

This clonotype was observed many times. The chain has TRBV7-9 and TRBJ2-3; D unclear. Germline V gene data show CDR1 as SEHNR and CDR2 as FQNEAQ (reference sequence). CDR3 length: 16 amino acids. Deletions cut 1 base from V and 2 bases from J, with 13 bases between. CDR3 DNA sequence: TGTGCCAGCAGCTTAGTTGGGCTAGGGTCCACAGATACGCAGTATTTT. Translating gives CASSLVGLGSTDTQYF.

This clonotype has ten or more counts. The genes are TRBV2 and TRBJ1-2; maybe TRBD1 (5 bases). The germline gives CDR1 SNHLY, CDR2 FYNNEI. V was trimmed by 5 bases and J by 3 bases, leaving 10 bases between them. The CDR3 has 13 amino acids. The CDR3 here is CASSPDSDYGYTF. CDR3 DNA: TGTGCCAGCAGTCCAGACAGCGACTATGGCTACACCTTC.

This clonotype was seen at least ten times. The rearrangement links TRBV29-1 to TRBJ1-4; D gene unclear. The CDR3 contains 11 residues. The V and J ends lost 6 bases and 4 bases respectively, with 6 bases between them. CDR1 SQVTM and CDR2 ANQGSEA come from the germline V gene. CDR3 loop: CSVFGNEKLFF. The CDR3 coding sequence is TGCAGCGTGTTTGGTAATGAAAAACTGTTTTTT.

The CDR3: CAISGTRLAGYAQETQYF. CDR3 nucleotide sequence: TGTGCCATCAGTGGTACAAGACTAGCGGGATACGCCCAAGAGACCCAGTACTTC. J is TRBJ2-5 and V is TRBV10-3; 11 bases are shared with TRBD2. Trimming cost V 4 bases and J 1 base; bases outside gene matches: 11. This CDR3 contains 18 residues. The V gene's germline CDR1 is ENHRY and CDR2 SYGVKD.

This clonotype has ten or more counts. V and J are TRBV4-2 and TRBJ2-2; tentatively, D is TRBD1 or TRBD2 (6 bases each). The CDR3 loop spans 14 amino acids. V dropped 4 bases and J dropped 5 bases, with 11 bases sitting between them. CDR1 and CDR2 from the germline V gene are LGHNA and YNFKEQ. CDR3 in amino acids: CASSPGAETGELFF. CDR3 bases: TGTGCCAGCAGCCCGGGGGCAGAAACCGGGGAGCTGTTTTTT.

This clonotype was seen many times. The rearrangement links TRBV18 to TRBJ1-6; perhaps TRBD1 as D (6 bases). The CDR3 is made up of 13 amino acids. With 8 bases removed from V and 10 bases from J, the gap between germline ends came to 15 bases. Germline V gives CDR1 KGHSH, CDR2 LQKENI. Written as DNA, the CDR3 is TGTGCCAGCAACGAAGGACAGAACTCACCCCTCCACTTT. Encoded protein: CASNEGQNSPLHF.

There are many counts of this clonotype. The conserved closing phenylalanine or tryptophan is absent in this CDR3, likely reflecting a read error. This chain joins TRBV4-3 and TRBJ2-1, with 10 bases aligning to TRBD2. Trimming at V came to 4 bases and at J to 5 bases, leaving 5 bases not matched to a gene. Germline V gene lookup returns CDR1 LGHNA and CDR2 YSLEER. The CDR3 extends over 15 amino acids. CDR3 DNA: TGCGCCAGCAGCCGGCAGCTAGCGGGAGACAATGAGCAGTTCCTC. Protein sequence: CASSRQLAGDNEQFL.

Ten or more counts support this clonotype. The V and J genes are TRBV12-3 or TRBV12-4 and TRBJ2-1; D not certain. This CDR3 comprises 13 residues. The ends were cut back, 6 bases at V and 3 bases at J, with 9 bases in the middle. The CDR3 bases are TGTGCCAGCAGGCAGACTTACTACAATGAGCAGTTCTTC. Amino acids: CASRQTYYNEQFF.

The chain recombines TRBV11-1 with TRBJ2-5; TRBD2 matches 14 bases. The V gene's germline CDR1 is SGHAT and CDR2 FQDESV (reference sequence). CDR3 length: 17 residues. Losses at the gene ends were 5 bases for V and 3 bases for J; bases not matched to a gene: 8. CDR3 nucleotides: TGTGCCAGCAGCCCTAATCCGGGACTAGCGGGAGAAGAGACCCAGTACTTC. Its protein is CASSPNPGLAGEETQYF. The full variable domain, in which reference TRBV11-1 and TRBJ2-5 provide the parts outside the CDR3, is EAEVAQSPRYKITEKSQAVAFWCDPISGHATLYWYRQILGQGPELLVQFQDESVVDDSQLPKDRFSAERLKGVDSTLKIQPAELGDSAMYLCASSPNPGLAGEETQYFGPGTRLLVL.

This clonotype occurred many times. The chain is built from TRBV19 and TRBJ2-1; 7 nucleotides line up with TRBD2. Germline CDR1 reads LNHDA; CDR2 reads SQIVND (reference sequence). The CDR3 is 14 amino acids. J gave up 8 bases and V 7 bases, and 11 bases lay outside the gene matches. The CDR3: CASTRVAGSYEQFF. CDR3 DNA: TGTGCCAGTACTAGGGTAGCGGGTTCCTATGAGCAGTTCTTC. Looking up the rest from reference TRBV19 and TRBJ2-1 gives the full variable domain: DGGITQSPKYLFRKEGQNVTLSCEQNLNHDAMYWYRQDPGQGLRLIYYSQIVNDFQKGDIAEGYSVSREKKESFPLTVTSAQKNPTAFYLCASTRVAGSYEQFFGPGTRLTVL.

This clonotype was seen ten or more times. V usage is TRBV4-2 and J usage is TRBJ2-6; D is unresolved. The germline V gene has CDR1 LGHNA and CDR2 YNFKEQ. The CDR3 has 14 residues. Trimming removed 0 bases from V and 0 bases from J, with 0 bases in between. This chain's CDR3 is CASSQDSGANVLTF. The CDR3 bases are TGTGCCAGCAGCCAAGACTCTGGGGCCAACGTCCTGACTTTC.

This clonotype was seen a few times. V and J are TRBV18 and TRBJ2-4, with TRBD2 as a possible D gene (6 bases). Germline assignment: CDR1 KGHSH and CDR2 LQKENI. This CDR3 region has 14 residues. The V end lost 6 bases, the J end lost 8 bases, and 17 bases lay between the germline ends. Written as DNA, the CDR3 is TGTGCCAGCTCCCTCGACGGGAGAGGGTACATTCAGTACTTC. Amino acids: CASSLDGRGYIQYF.

At least ten counts were recorded for this clonotype. This chain links TRBV5-4 with TRBJ2-3; weak D call: TRBD1 (6 bases). The germline CDR1 and CDR2 sequences are SGHNT and YYREEE (reference sequence). Trimming stripped 2 bases from V and 1 base from J, with 8 bases between. There are 14 residues in the CDR3. The CDR3 loop is CASSFPGGTDTQYF. The CDR3, as DNA: TGTGCCAGCAGCTTTCCAGGGGGCACAGATACGCAGTATTTT. Full variable domain (missing parts from reference TRBV5-4 and TRBJ2-3): ETGVTQSPTHLIKTRGQQVTLRCSSQSGHNTVSWYQQALGQGPQFIFQYYREEENGRGNFPPRFSGLQFPNYSSELNVNALELDDSALYLCASSFPGGTDTQYFGPGTRLTVL.

Concerning this clonotype: The conserved phenylalanine or tryptophan is not found at the CDR3 terminus, so this likely reflects a read error. This rearrangement joins TRBV29-1 to TRBJ2-2; D is perhaps TRBD2 (6 bases). The CDR3 runs to 14 residues. Germline CDR1 and CDR2: SQVTM and ANQGSEA. CDR3: CSVVTQENTGGLFS. In nucleotides, the CDR3 is TGCAGCGTTGTCACACAGGAAAACACCGGGGGGCTGTTTTCT.

As concerns this clonotype: Since a much larger clone is just one base distant, this may be a read error. The J gene is TRBJ2-5, the V gene TRBV27; D not resolved. There are 12 residues in the CDR3. The germline gives CDR1 MNHEY, CDR2 SMNVEV (reference sequence). CDR3 region: CASSHLKETQHF. CDR3 in DNA: TGTGCCAGCAGTCACCTAAAAGAGACCCAGCACTTC.

For this clonotype: A much larger clone differs by one base, so this may be a read error. V gene TRBV7-8 combines with J gene TRBJ1-1; TRBD1 might be the D (5 bases). The CDR3 loop spans 15 amino acids. V was pared by 1 base and J by 5 bases, with 14 bases between. Germline lookup yields CDR1 SGHVS and CDR2 FQNEAQ. CDR3 residues: CASSLDRPGRTEAFF. DNA of the CDR3: TGTGCCAGCAGCTTAGATCGGCCAGGGAGGACTGAAGCTTTCTTT.

As concerns this clonotype: As the CDR3 is not closed by the conserved phenylalanine or tryptophan, this likely results from a read error. The DNA is omitted, as the CDR3 cannot be located on it reliably, and the CDR3 follows TCRdb's listing. This chain links TRBV10-3 with TRBJ2-5; the table's TRBD1 call for D was not verified on the DNA. Both ends counted, the CDR3 spans 19 residues. Germline V lookup: CDR1 ENHRY, CDR2 SYGVKD. This CDR3 is CAISIRDRGMGGYGYTFGS.

This clonotype was detected ten times or more. The chain carries TRBV28 and TRBJ2-5; tentatively, D is TRBD2 (5 bases). Trimming shortened V by 8 bases and J by 2 bases, and 6 bases separated the two germline ends. Germline V gene data show CDR1 as MDHEN and CDR2 as SYDVKM. The CDR3 is made up of 11 amino acids. CDR3 region: CASRDQETQYF. As DNA, the CDR3 is TGTGCCAGCCGGGATCAAGAGACCCAGTACTTC.

Ten or more counts support this clonotype. The chain uses TRBV20-1 and TRBJ2-4; 9 bases map to TRBD1. V lost 4 bases to trimming and J lost 3 bases; unmatched junction nucleotides: 13. The CDR3 extends over 17 amino acids. Germline V gives CDR1 DFQATT, CDR2 SNEGSKA (reference sequence). CDR3 protein: CSANDRGSLMGKNIQYF. In DNA form, the CDR3 reads TGCAGTGCTAACGACAGGGGGAGCTTGATGGGCAAAAACATTCAGTACTTC.

As regards this clonotype: A read error is likely, as this CDR3 ends without the conserved phenylalanine or tryptophan. The V and J genes are TRBV19 and TRBJ2-1; 10 bases are shared with TRBD1. This CDR3 contains 14 residues. Germline lookup yields CDR1 LNHDA and CDR2 SQIVND (reference sequence). J gave up 7 bases and V 6 bases, and 6 bases lay outside the gene matches. For the CDR3, the DNA is TGTGCCAGTAGCCCGGGACAGGGGCTGAATGAGCAGTTCCTT. Protein sequence: CASSPGQGLNEQFL.

This clonotype has more than one count but fewer than ten. A much larger clone differs by one base, so this may be a read error. This sequence joins TRBV4-3 and TRBJ2-1, with TRBD2 identical over 8 bases. Germline assignment: CDR1 LGHNA and CDR2 YSLEER. The CDR3 is 16 residues long. The trim removed 1 base at V and 6 bases at J, leaving 8 bases unmatched. The CDR3 sequence: CASSQVGGTRANEQFF. The CDR3 DNA sequence: TGCGCCAGCAGCCAAGTGGGCGGGACTAGGGCCAATGAGCAGTTCTTC.

The rearrangement uses TRBV9 and TRBJ2-3, with TRBD2 identical over 7 bases. Trimming cost V 5 bases and J 4 bases; bases outside gene matches: 13. CDR3 length: 16 residues. Germline loops: CDR1 SGDLS, CDR2 YYNGEE. The CDR3 spells CASRIQAGYVSDTQYF. The CDR3 coding sequence is TGTGCCAGCAGAATACAAGCGGGATACGTGTCAGATACGCAGTATTTT.

J is TRBJ2-7 and V is TRBV25-1, with D tentatively TRBD1 or TRBD2 (8 bases each). Germline V gene sequence: CDR1 MGHDK, CDR2 SYGVNS. This CDR3 is built from 14 residues. The V gene lost 5 bases and the J gene lost 6 bases, with 17 bases spanning the gap. Written as DNA, the CDR3 is TGTGCCAGCAGTTATAGCGGGACAGGTCCCGAGCAGTACTTC. This encodes CASSYSGTGPEQYF.